This T cell receptor (beta chain) came from a study of blood T cell repertoires in COVID-19 (dated by TCRdb to 2018 to 2021). Regarding the study in general: The collaborator samples originated in the United States, Italy and Spain and spanned the acute and convalescent phases of COVID-19. A freely available public database, intended as a resource for researchers studying the immune response to SARS-CoV-2, is where the repertoires were released. The prospective study material was composed of cDNA or gDNA derived from T cells, B-cell-depleted T cells, or PBMCs. Samples were obtained from the ongoing ImmuneRACE study (first 160 participants) and from about 1,300 subjects provided by 6 global collaborators. Deeply sampled blood TCRbeta repertoires from subjects exposed to, actively infected with, or recovered from COVID-19 were included in the dataset. A de-identified subject ID, COVID-19 status, age in years and sex were almost always included in the sample metadata. HLA class I and class II types, where available, came from metadata supplied by the sample provider rather than from assay-based typing. The study at large found these results: Clinical and demographic metadata were provided uncurated, with the amount varying by source and participant.

On this clone itself: What this receptor recognizes is not known. No quality values exist for individual bases; no much larger clone is one base distant.

The collaborating institutions used their own protocols to collect whole blood in K2EDTA tubes. Collaborator samples were shipped for TCRbeta analysis as frozen whole blood, isolated PBMCs, or DNA extracted from either sample type. The immunoSEQ Assay, a bias-controlled multiplex PCR, was used to amplify TCRbeta CDR3 regions from genomic DNA. Concerning the study's data processing: Nucleated cell counts per sample were estimated from amplification of reference gene primers within the assay. Sequence reads were collapsed and filtered to measure the absolute abundance of every unique TCRbeta CDR3 rearrangement. Productive Simpson clonality was computed per sample as the square root of Simpson's diversity index over productive rearrangements. As stored in TCRdb, this immuneACCESS dataset retains in-frame rearrangements with V and J assigned. A fraction of the clones does not appear; measured against another copy, unresolved V genes explain less than half of the discrepancy, and the remainder lacks a known reason. V and J calls and clone size come straight from that table; D and trimming were deduced from the DNA. This sample holds some 110,000 clones; about 85% were observed only once. The biggest ten clones account for approximately 1.5% of the sample.

The CDR3 measures 17 amino acids from cysteine to phenylalanine. Of all the DNA, just the CDR3 is kept, 51 bases in frame from base 1. The TCR sequence derives from a man aged 40-49 years with acute or convalescent COVID-19. The sample comprised peripheral blood. The chain joins TRBV21-1 to TRBJ1-6; TRBD1, the D gene given by the table, was not confirmed from the DNA. TRBV21-1 is recorded as a pseudogene. In nucleotide form, the sequence is TGTGCCAGCAGCGGGCAGGGGGCGAGCTCCTATAATTCACCCCTCCACTTT. Its amino acids are CASSGQGASSYNSPLHF.